The next 24 T cell receptor beta chains were all read from a single sample in a study of tumor-infiltrating lymphocytes in primary liver carcinoma. Germline DNA was also extracted, and blood RNA derived from unsorted whole blood. TCR beta cDNA was prepared out of about 510 ng total RNA by means of a constant-region primer. Slightly modified ARM-PCR served as the procedure for the TCR beta libraries. These libraries came from three rounds of nested multiplex PCR. The study ran its first two PCR rounds for around 10 cycles each, using TRBV1-TRBV30 forward primers and a C-beta reverse primer. MiXCR, run by TCRdb on the multiplex PCR reads, gives a single entry per CDR3 protein. Of about 350,000 distinct CDR3 sequences detected, almost 65% appear once; the ten largest clones hold roughly 6%. Sequenced: peripheral blood. The receptors derive from a middle-aged man with primary liver carcinoma and hepatitis B virus infection.

The genes are TRBV11-2 and TRBJ1-1; no clear D gene. The V and J ends lost 7 bases and 8 bases respectively, with 8 bases between them. In germline, CDR1 is SGHAT, CDR2 FQNNGV. The CDR3 extends over 10 amino acids. In nucleotides, the CDR3 is TGTGCCAGCAATCGTAGAGAAGCTTTCTTT. Encoded protein: CASNRREAFF.

On this clonotype: The CDR3 does not close with the conserved phenylalanine or tryptophan, likely indicating a read error. The chain uses TRBV11-1 and TRBJ2-7, with TRBD2 matching over 7 bases. Looked up from germline, CDR1 is SGHAT and CDR2 is FQDESV (reference sequence). This CDR3 spans 14 amino acids. CDR3 sequence reads: CASSLAGGPHEQYS. Written as DNA, the CDR3 is TGTGCCAGCAGCTTAGCGGGAGGGCCCCACGAACAGTACTCC.

Worth noting for this clonotype: This sequence may be a read error, since a much larger clone differs from it by one base. The chain uses TRBV6-1 and TRBJ2-2; D might be TRBD2 (6 bases). This CDR3 region has 15 residues. Germline V gene lookup returns CDR1 MNHNS and CDR2 SASEGT. V was pared by 3 bases and J by 10 bases, with 18 bases between. The DNA for the CDR3 is TGTGCCAGCAGTGACCGGGACTCCTTCGCCGAGGAGCTGTTTTTT. As protein: CASSDRDSFAEELFF.

This clonotype was observed a few times. The chain uses TRBV30 and TRBJ2-7; a weak D match, TRBD2 (5 bases). The ends were cut back, 0 bases at V and 3 bases at J, with 15 bases in the middle. The CDR3 runs 15 residues. Per germline, CDR1 GTSNPN and CDR2 SVGIG (reference sequence). For the CDR3, the DNA is TGTGCCTGGAGTGTACGGGCTAGCCTAATCTACGAGCAGTACTTC. Translation: CAWSVRASLIYEQYF.

About this clonotype itself: At one end, the junction sequence differs from germline, possibly due to a read error. The V gene is TRBV11-3, the J gene TRBJ2-1, with 8 bases matching TRBD2. Germline loops: CDR1 SGHNT, CDR2 YENEEA. This CDR3 spans 15 amino acids. This CDR3 reads CASNLGAGGYNEQFF. The CDR3 DNA reads TGTGCCAGCAACTTAGGGGCGGGGGGATACAATGAGCAGTTCTTC.

The chain has TRBV5-6 and TRBJ2-7; 8 nucleotides match TRBD1. Trimming took 1 base from V and 0 from J; bases not matched to a gene: 18. This CDR3 has 20 amino acids. The germline V gene encodes CDR1 SGHDT and CDR2 YYEEEE. The CDR3 loop is CASSLLGQGAIGIPSYEQYF. As DNA, the CDR3 is TGTGCCAGCAGCTTGTTGGGGCAGGGGGCTATCGGAATCCCCTCCTACGAGCAGTACTTC. The entire variable domain, with the rest obtained from reference TRBV5-6 and TRBJ2-7, is as follows: DAGVTQSPTHLIKTRGQQVTLRCSPKSGHDTVSWYQQALGQGPQFIFQYYEEEERQRGNFPDRFSGHQFPNYSSELNVNALLLGDSALYLCASSLLGQGAIGIPSYEQYFGPGTRLTVT.

This clonotype was seen just once. The CDR3 ends on some other residue instead of the conserved phenylalanine or tryptophan, so this is likely a read error. J is TRBJ2-7 and V is TRBV28; 10 nucleotides agree with TRBD2. The CDR3 has 13 amino acids. Germline CDR1 and CDR2: MDHEN and SYDVKM. V lost 7 bases to trimming and J lost 3 bases; unmatched junction nucleotides: 3. CDR3 region: CASILAGDYEQYI. As DNA, the CDR3 is TGTGCCAGCATCCTAGCGGGAGACTACGAGCAGTACATC.

This clonotype was observed a few times. One base away lies a much larger clone, so this may be a sequencing read error. The chain carries TRBV6-5 and TRBJ1-6; weak D call: TRBD1 (5 bases). The CDR3 is made up of 14 amino acids. Trimming left V 4 bases short and J 7 bases short, with 11 bases between. Germline V gives CDR1 MNHEY, CDR2 SVGAGI. The CDR3 DNA follows: TGTGCCAGCAGTTCGCCACAGGTCAATTCACCCCTCCACTTT. It specifies CASSSPQVNSPLHF.

This clonotype was found many times. This chain joins TRBV12-5 and TRBJ2-7; tentatively, D is TRBD1 or TRBD2 (5 bases each). The CDR3 has 15 amino acids. Germline lookup yields CDR1 LGHNT and CDR2 FRNRAP. The V end was cut by 2 bases, the J end by 0 bases, with 11 bases between. CDR3 nucleotide sequence: TGTGCTAGTGGTTTGATACTAGACAGCTCCTACGAGCAGTACTTC. Its translation: CASGLILDSSYEQYF.

There are many counts of this clonotype. The V gene is TRBV4-3, the J gene TRBJ2-1; D gene ambiguous. The V end lost 3 bases, the J end lost 10 bases, and 13 bases lay between the germline ends. This CDR3 is 13 amino acids long. The germline CDR1 and CDR2 sequences are LGHNA and YSLEER. CDR3 residues: CASSHRLTREQFF. The CDR3 coding sequence is TGCGCCAGCAGCCATCGACTGACCCGGGAGCAGTTCTTC.

As regards this clonotype: Since no conserved phenylalanine or tryptophan closes the CDR3, a read error is the likely cause. The V and J genes are TRBV11-3 and TRBJ2-1, with D perhaps matching TRBD2 (6 bases). Germline V CDR1 and CDR2: SGHNT, YENEEA. The CDR3 runs 12 residues. CDR3 sequence reads: CVSSFEGGEQFL. CDR3 nucleotide sequence: TGTGTCAGCAGCTTCGAGGGAGGTGAGCAGTTCCTC.

The rearrangement links TRBV6-5 to TRBJ1-6; possibly TRBD1 for D (5 bases). Germline V gene lookup returns CDR1 MNHEY and CDR2 SVGAGI. The V and J ends lost 4 bases and 7 bases respectively, with 14 bases between them. There are 15 residues in the CDR3. CDR3 loop: CASSWTGTGNSPLHF. In nucleotides, the CDR3 is TGTGCCAGCAGTTGGACCGGGACGGGAAATTCACCCCTCCACTTT.

Comment on this clonotype: As the CDR3 is not closed by the conserved phenylalanine or tryptophan, this likely results from a read error. This chain links TRBV11-2 with TRBJ1-6; D is perhaps TRBD1 (5 bases). This CDR3 region has 14 residues. Trimming took off 5 bases at V and 10 bases at J, with 15 bases between the two ends. Per the germline V gene, CDR1 is SGHAT and CDR2 is FQNNGV. CDR3 in amino acids: CASSLPREGSPLHS. The CDR3 coding sequence is TGTGCCAGCAGCCTTCCCAGGGAAGGGTCACCCCTCCACTCT.

This clonotype has only one observation. J is TRBJ2-2 and V is TRBV11-3, with 7 bases lining up with TRBD1. The V gene end was trimmed by 5 bases and the J gene end by 3 bases; junction bases not matched to a gene: 15. The germline CDR1 and CDR2 sequences are SGHNT and YENEEA. This CDR3 is built from 18 residues. The DNA of the CDR3 is TGTGCCAGCAGCATAGGACTTGCAGGACAGGCGGACACCGGGGAGCTGTTTTTT. This encodes CASSIGLAGQADTGELFF. Full variable domain (remainder filled in from reference TRBV11-3 and TRBJ2-2): EAGVVQSPRYKIIEKKQPVAFWCNPISGHNTLYWYLQNLGQGPELLIRYENEEAVDDSQLPKDRFSAERLKGVDSTLKIQPAELGDSAVYLCASSIGLAGQADTGELFFGEGSRLTVL.

Concerning this clonotype itself: With a much larger clone just one base away, this may be a read error. The chain has TRBV6-1 and TRBJ1-1; D uncertain. Germline lookup yields CDR1 MNHNS and CDR2 SASEGT. V lost 2 bases and J lost 8, with 12 bases in between. CDR3 size: 13 residues. The CDR3 DNA sequence: TGTGCCAGCAGTGAAATCGTCCTGATCGAAGCTTTCTTT. Its translation is CASSEIVLIEAFF.

With regard to this clonotype: A read error may produce the germline difference seen at one junction end. The rearrangement links TRBV30 to TRBJ2-7; perhaps TRBD1 as D (5 bases). This CDR3 contains 12 residues. Germline CDR1 reads GTSNPN; CDR2 reads SVGIG (reference sequence). CDR3 DNA: TGTGTCTGGAAAGTTGTGGCCAGGGCCCCAGTTTTC. Translated: CVWKVVARAPVF.

For this clonotype: Being one base from a much bigger clone, this may be a read error. The chain employs TRBV4-1 and TRBJ2-7, with 8 bases identical to TRBD2. The CDR3 length is 16 residues. CDR1 and CDR2 (germline): MGHRA, YSYEKL. This CDR3 reads CASGQVAGNPPYEQYF. For the CDR3, the DNA is TGCGCCAGCGGCCAAGTAGCGGGAAACCCACCCTACGAGCAGTACTTC.

This clonotype appeared many times. The gene calls are TRBV6-1 and TRBJ1-2; D gene uncertain. Per germline, CDR1 MNHNS and CDR2 SASEGT. Between the trimmed V and J ends, which lost 5 bases and 5 bases, there was a span of 9 bases. The CDR3 runs 12 residues. CDR3 bases: TGTGCCAGCAGTAAGAGGGAGTATGGCTACACCTTC. The encoded protein is CASSKREYGYTF.

The V call is TRBV6-5, the J call TRBJ2-5, with D perhaps matching TRBD2 (5 bases). Germline assignment: CDR1 MNHEY and CDR2 SVGAGI. The ends were cut back, 5 bases at V and 11 bases at J, with 18 bases in the middle. The CDR3 covers 13 residues. The CDR3 region has the DNA TGTGCCAGCAGTCCAAATTATAGGGAGATACAGTACTTC. Its translation: CASSPNYREIQYF.

In regard to this clonotype: The conserved final phenylalanine or tryptophan is absent from the CDR3, which likely points to a read error. V is TRBV4-2 and J is TRBJ1-2; 8 bases are a match to TRBD1. The germline V gene has CDR1 LGHNA and CDR2 YNFKEQ. This CDR3 contains 17 residues. The CDR3 nucleotides are TGTGCCAGCACCCAAGACCCCGGGACAGGTTTCATTTATGGCTACACCTTA. Its protein is CASTQDPGTGFIYGYTL.

A word on this clonotype: A read error may account for a junction end that differs from germline. The chain combines TRBV12-3 or TRBV12-4 with TRBJ1-5; D call uncertain. The CDR3 loop spans 14 amino acids. CDR3 DNA: TGTGCCAGCAGTTTAGACAGAGTGAATCAGCCCCAGCAATTT. Encoded protein: CASSLDRVNQPQQF.

This clonotype was recorded once. V usage is TRBV28 and J usage is TRBJ1-5, with 9 nucleotides matching TRBD1. CDR1 and CDR2 (germline): MDHEN, SYDVKM. The V gene end was trimmed by 6 bases and the J gene end by 6 bases; junction bases not matched to a gene: 12. This CDR3 is built from 16 residues. The CDR3 DNA sequence: TGTGCCAGCAGCACCCCTTACAGGGGGCAAGGTCAGCCCCAGCATTTT. Protein: CASSTPYRGQGQPQHF.

For this clonotype: A junction end diverges from the germline sequence, so it may reflect a read error. The chain uses TRBV6-6 and TRBJ2-5; unclear D gene. Looked up from germline, CDR1 is MNHNY and CDR2 is SVGAGI (reference sequence). The CDR3 sequence is 11 residues long. Here the CDR3 reads CACSQTQTQYF. The CDR3 coding sequence is TGTGCCTGCAGTCAGACACAGACCCAGTACTTC.

To note about this clonotype: A read error is possible here, since a much larger clone lies one base away. The CDR3 DNA reads as TGTGCCAGCAGTTTGGGGATAGCTCAAAACTATGGCTACACCTTC. Translating it yields CASSLGIAQNYGYTF. V usage is TRBV12-3 or TRBV12-4 and J usage is TRBJ1-2; D gene uncertain. V was clipped by 3 bases and J by 2 bases, with 13 bases between them. This CDR3 has 15 residues.